This T cell receptor (beta chain) stems from a study of Graves' ophthalmopathy and Graves' hyperthyroidism. Study details: Stable hyperthyroidism denotes an absence of ophthalmopathy throughout 18 months of follow-up. Study-wide results and limits: Most thyroid-expanded clonotypes exceeding 0.001 frequency were also found in blood.

Trimming shortened V by 8 bases and J by 5 bases, and 19 bases separated the two germline ends. CDR1 and CDR2 from the germline V gene are SGHTA and FQGTGA. The CDR3 has 14 residues. Amplification of TCR beta CDR3 regions used RNA transcripts. Second-round multiplex PCR followed a first-round RT-PCR using HTBI primers. TCRdb re-derived calls from the multiplex PCR reads in MiXCR, one entry per CDR3 protein. The table lists over a million distinct CDR3 sequences, less than 45% of them singletons. For this clonotype: Its antigen is currently unknown.

Ineligible for inclusion were patients with other autoimmune diseases, uncontrolled infections, pregnancy or lactation. This chain connects TRBV7-3 to TRBJ2-7, with D possibly TRBD2 on 5 matching bases. The clonotype originates from an adult man with Graves' hyperthyroidism. Sequenced sample: peripheral blood or thyroid tissue (not recorded which). For the CDR3, the DNA is TGTGCCAGCTCACCCTATGAGGGTACTAACGAGCAGTACTTC. Translating it yields CASSPYEGTNEQYF. The full variable domain, with the rest looked up from reference TRBV7-3 and TRBJ2-7, is GAGVSQTPSNKVTEKGKYVELRCDPISGHTALYWYRQSLGQGPEFLIYFQGTGAADDSGLPNDRFFAVRPEGSVSTLKIQRTERGDSAVYLCASSPYEGTNEQYFGPGTRLTVT.